One sample yielded the 19 T cell receptor beta chains listed below, sequenced in a study of shared T cell receptors in the human thymus. Clones were sequenced by immunoSEQ multiplex PCR, and TCRdb holds only the in-frame ones, with some missing. The data hold approximately 730,000 clones, with approximately 85% observed a single time. A further study also used this sample, focusing on human thymus T cells.

The sample was thymocytes. All receptors come from a girl under three years old with a congenital heart defect.

This chain links TRBV5-4 with TRBJ1-1; 10 nucleotides agree with TRBD1. The CDR3 contains 17 residues. Germline V gene data show CDR1 as SGHNT and CDR2 as YYREEE (reference sequence). Germline trimming cut 4 bases from V and 5 bases from J; bases unmatched to any gene: 14. The CDR3 loop is CASSPPVSGTGVTEAFF. In DNA, the CDR3 is TGTGCCAGCAGCCCCCCCGTTAGCGGGACAGGGGTTACTGAAGCTTTCTTT.

The chain recombines TRBV28 with TRBJ1-5, with D tentatively TRBD1 (5 bases). Trimming took 7 bases from V and 3 from J, leaving 16 bases between them. In germline, CDR1 is MDHEN, CDR2 SYDVKM. This CDR3 region has 15 residues. The chain's CDR3 is CASTLGGDPNQPQHF. Written as DNA, the CDR3 is TGTGCCAGCACCCTGGGGGGGGACCCCAATCAGCCCCAGCATTTT.

V gene TRBV7-9 combines with J gene TRBJ2-1; 16 bases match TRBD2. The CDR3 extends over 16 amino acids. The V and J ends lost 3 bases and 8 bases, in that order; junction bases with no gene match: 4. The germline gives CDR1 SEHNR, CDR2 FQNEAQ (reference sequence). For the CDR3, the DNA is TGTGCCAGCAGCTTGGGACTAGCGGGGGGGACCGATGAGCAGTTCTTC. It encodes CASSLGLAGGTDEQFF.

The gene calls are TRBV7-6 and TRBJ1-3, with a possible D match to TRBD1 (5 bases). This CDR3 has 14 amino acids. The V gene lost 5 bases and the J gene lost 3 bases, with 11 bases spanning the gap. From germline, CDR1 is SGHVS and CDR2 FNYEAQ. CDR3 sequence (DNA): TGTGCCAGCAGCCCTCAGGGATTTGGAAACACCATATATTTT. Residues: CASSPQGFGNTIYF.

J is TRBJ2-2 and V is TRBV10-3, with TRBD1 as a possible D gene (5 bases). Trimming took 2 bases from V and 9 from J, leaving 10 bases between them. CDR3 length: 13 amino acids. Looked up from germline, CDR1 is ENHRY and CDR2 is SYGVKD. The CDR3 DNA sequence: TGTGCCATCAGTGAGGGCAGGGAAAGGGAGCTGTTTTTT. It translates to CAISEGRERELFF.

This sequence joins TRBV11-2 and TRBJ1-5; D is possibly TRBD1 (5 bases). The CDR3 consists of 15 residues. Germline-derived CDR1 and CDR2 are SGHAT and FQNNGV. V was cut by 3 bases and J by 0 bases, with 9 bases left in between. The CDR3 nucleotides are TGTGCCAGCAGCTTGGGAAGGGGTAGCAATCAGCCCCAGCATTTT. Protein sequence: CASSLGRGSNQPQHF.

The chain couples TRBV2 to TRBJ1-2; D uncertain. Germline CDR1 and CDR2: SNHLY and FYNNEI. Trimming stripped 7 bases from V and 4 bases from J, with 22 bases between. The CDR3 extends over 16 amino acids. The CDR3 here is CASTSTHPAYLYGYTF. For the CDR3, the DNA is TGTGCCAGCACTAGCACCCACCCGGCGTATCTCTATGGCTACACCTTC. Complete variable domain (other parts from reference TRBV2 and TRBJ1-2): EPEVTQTPSHQVTQMGQEVILRCVPISNHLYFYWYRQILGQKVEFLVSFYNNEISEKSEIFDDQFSVERPDGSNFTLKIRSTKLEDSAMYFCASTSTHPAYLYGYTFGSGTRLTVV.

V and J are TRBV7-9 and TRBJ1-4, with TRBD1 identical over 7 bases. V shed 5 bases and J 0 bases; nucleotides not matched to a gene: 9. The CDR3 has 17 residues. Germline V gives CDR1 SEHNR, CDR2 FQNEAQ (reference sequence). CDR3 region: CASSRGTVAATNEKLFF. CDR3 DNA: TGTGCCAGCAGCCGAGGGACAGTAGCTGCAACTAATGAAAAACTGTTTTTT.

The rearrangement joins TRBV28 to TRBJ2-7; D gene uncertain. V was clipped by 2 bases and J by 4 bases, with 12 bases between them. The CDR3 loop spans 14 amino acids. CDR1 and CDR2 from the germline V gene are MDHEN and SYDVKM. CDR3 region: CASSLRRRIYEQYF. As DNA, the CDR3 is TGTGCCAGCAGTTTACGGAGACGGATATACGAGCAGTACTTC. Together with reference TRBV28 and TRBJ2-7, the CDR3 gives the full variable domain: DVKVTQSSRYLVKRTGEKVFLECVQDMDHENMFWYRQDPGLGLRLIYFSYDVKMKEKGDIPEGYSVSREKKERFSLILESASTNQTSMYLCASSLRRRIYEQYFGPGTRLTVT.

V usage is TRBV19 and J usage is TRBJ1-2; maybe TRBD1 (5 bases). The germline V gene has CDR1 LNHDA and CDR2 SQIVND (reference sequence). Trimming left V 6 bases short and J 6 bases short, with 14 bases between. This CDR3 comprises 13 residues. As DNA, the CDR3 is TGTGCCAGTAGCAGGCGGGGGGACGATGGCTACACCTTC. It specifies CASSRRGDDGYTF. Full variable domain (outside the CDR3, taken from reference TRBV19 and TRBJ1-2): DGGITQSPKYLFRKEGQNVTLSCEQNLNHDAMYWYRQDPGQGLRLIYYSQIVNDFQKGDIAEGYSVSREKKESFPLTVTSAQKNPTAFYLCASSRRGDDGYTFGSGTRLTVV.

This chain uses TRBV4-3 with TRBJ1-1; D is unresolved. V dropped 0 bases and J dropped 1 base, with 12 bases sitting between them. Germline loops: CDR1 LGHNA, CDR2 YSLEER. The CDR3 has 16 amino acids. CDR3 region: CASSQETLTGNTEAFF. The DNA of the CDR3 is TGCGCCAGCAGCCAAGAGACCTTGACGGGGAACACTGAAGCTTTCTTT.

The chain couples TRBV7-2 to TRBJ2-3, with a possible D match to TRBD2 (5 bases). Trimming pared 11 bases from V and 2 bases from J, leaving 26 bases between. The CDR3 contains 17 residues. CDR1 and CDR2 (germline): SGHTA, FQGNSA. The chain's CDR3 is CAALDPADGRATDTQYF. In nucleotides, the CDR3 is TGTGCCGCACTAGACCCGGCGGACGGAAGGGCCACAGATACGCAGTATTTT.

The CDR3 spells CASSLGLEFDEQFF. CDR3 bases: TGTGCCAGCAGCTTGGGACTAGAATTCGATGAGCAGTTCTTC. The genes are TRBV5-4 and TRBJ2-1; D is possibly TRBD2 (6 bases). Trimming stripped 0 bases from V and 8 bases from J, with 12 bases between. This CDR3 is built from 14 residues. Germline values: CDR1 SGHNT, CDR2 YYREEE (reference sequence).

The V and J genes are TRBV27 and TRBJ1-6; D may be TRBD1 (6 bases). Germline loops: CDR1 MNHEY, CDR2 SMNVEV (reference sequence). The ends were cut back, 6 bases at V and 2 bases at J, with 11 bases in the middle. CDR3 size: 15 residues. CDR3 residues: CASRPRTAYNSPLHF. The CDR3 DNA is TGTGCCAGCAGACCAAGGACAGCCTATAATTCACCCCTCCACTTT.

This clone was observed a single time. J is TRBJ1-6 and V is TRBV28, with D uncertain. CDR1 is MDHEN and CDR2 is SYDVKM in the germline V gene. The CDR3 is 12 amino acids. Trimming took 8 bases from V and 9 from J, leaving 11 bases between them. The chain's CDR3 is CASRRSGSPLHF. In DNA, the CDR3 is TGTGCCAGCCGACGATCAGGTTCACCCCTCCACTTT.

The chain recombines TRBV19 with TRBJ1-1; TRBD1 might be the D (5 bases). The CDR3 loop spans 14 amino acids. V shed 3 bases and J shed 1 base, with 9 bases lying between them. CDR1 is LNHDA, CDR2 SQIVND, per germline (reference sequence). The CDR3, as DNA: TGTGCCAGTAGTATGGCTCAGGGGAACACTGAAGCTTTCTTT. This translates into CASSMAQGNTEAFF.

This chain uses TRBV5-4 with TRBJ1-2; D perhaps matches TRBD1 (5 bases). The CDR3 spans 14 residues. Germline-derived CDR1 and CDR2 are SGHNT and YYREEE (reference sequence). V was pared by 0 bases and J by 5 bases, with 11 bases between. The CDR3 reads CASSLGRGIYGYTF. CDR3 bases: TGTGCCAGCAGCTTGGGACGGGGGATTTATGGCTACACCTTC.

Regarding this clone: This sample includes further DNA sequences coding for the same CDR3. The J gene is TRBJ1-6, the V gene TRBV28; perhaps TRBD1 as D (5 bases). The length of the CDR3 is 14 residues. Trimming left V 6 bases short and J 13 bases short, with 19 bases between. The germline V gene has CDR1 MDHEN and CDR2 SYDVKM. In DNA, the CDR3 is TGTGCCAGCAGCCTTCAGGGATTCGGATCCCCCCTCCACTTT. Translating gives CASSLQGFGSPLHF.

This sequence joins TRBV27 and TRBJ2-5; no clear D gene. CDR3 length: 15 amino acids. The V end lost 5 bases, the J end lost 5 bases, and 18 bases lay between the germline ends. Germline V gene lookup returns CDR1 MNHEY and CDR2 SMNVEV (reference sequence). The CDR3 protein is CASSPETHHRETQYF. The CDR3 DNA reads as TGTGCCAGCAGTCCCGAGACACACCATCGGGAGACCCAGTACTTC.